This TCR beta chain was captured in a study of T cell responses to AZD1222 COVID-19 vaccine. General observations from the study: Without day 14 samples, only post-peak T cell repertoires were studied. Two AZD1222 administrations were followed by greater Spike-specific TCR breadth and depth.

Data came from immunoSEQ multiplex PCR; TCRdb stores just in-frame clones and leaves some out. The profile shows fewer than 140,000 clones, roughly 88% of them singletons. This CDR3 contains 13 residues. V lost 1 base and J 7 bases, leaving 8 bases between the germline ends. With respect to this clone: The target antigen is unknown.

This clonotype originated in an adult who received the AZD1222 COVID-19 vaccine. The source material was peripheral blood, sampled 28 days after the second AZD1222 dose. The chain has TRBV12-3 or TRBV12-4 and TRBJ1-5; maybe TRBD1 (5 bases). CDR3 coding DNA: TGTGCCAGCAGTTTAGGAGGGGTACAGCCCCAGCATTTT. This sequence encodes CASSLGGVQPQHF.